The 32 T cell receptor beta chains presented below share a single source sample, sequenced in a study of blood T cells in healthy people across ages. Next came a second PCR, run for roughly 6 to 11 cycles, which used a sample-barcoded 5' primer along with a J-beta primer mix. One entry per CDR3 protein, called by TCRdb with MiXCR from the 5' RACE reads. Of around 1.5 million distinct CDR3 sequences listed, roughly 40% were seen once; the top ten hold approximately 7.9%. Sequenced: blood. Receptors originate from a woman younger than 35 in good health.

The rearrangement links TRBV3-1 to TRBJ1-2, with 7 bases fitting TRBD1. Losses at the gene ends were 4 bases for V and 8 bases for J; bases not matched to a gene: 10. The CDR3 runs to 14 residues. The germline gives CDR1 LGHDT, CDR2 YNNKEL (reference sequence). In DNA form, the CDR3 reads TGTGCCAGCAGCCTTTTGGGACAGACGGGAGGCTACACCTTC. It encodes CASSLLGQTGGYTF.

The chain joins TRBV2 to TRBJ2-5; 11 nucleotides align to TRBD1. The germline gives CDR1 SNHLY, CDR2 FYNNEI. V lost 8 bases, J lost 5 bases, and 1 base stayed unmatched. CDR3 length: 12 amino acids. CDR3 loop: CASGQGAETQYF. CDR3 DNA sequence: TGTGCCAGCGGACAGGGGGCTGAGACCCAGTACTTC.

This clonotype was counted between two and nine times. The CDR3 spells CATGRPTDEQYF. Written as DNA, the CDR3 is TGTGCCACAGGGAGACCCACGGACGAGCAGTACTTC. The rearrangement links TRBV6-5 to TRBJ2-5; D is tentatively TRBD1 or TRBD2 (5 bases each). The end of the DNA is better explained by TRBJ2-7, so the J call may be wrong. The CDR3 is 12 amino acids. In germline, CDR1 is MNHEY, CDR2 SVGAGI.

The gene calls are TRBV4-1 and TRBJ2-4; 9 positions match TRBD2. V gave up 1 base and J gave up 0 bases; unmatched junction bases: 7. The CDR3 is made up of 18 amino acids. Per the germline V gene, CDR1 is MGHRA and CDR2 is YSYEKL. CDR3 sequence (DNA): TGCGCCAGCAGCCAAGGGACTAGCGAGAGCCTAGCCAAAAACATTCAGTACTTC. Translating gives CASSQGTSESLAKNIQYF.

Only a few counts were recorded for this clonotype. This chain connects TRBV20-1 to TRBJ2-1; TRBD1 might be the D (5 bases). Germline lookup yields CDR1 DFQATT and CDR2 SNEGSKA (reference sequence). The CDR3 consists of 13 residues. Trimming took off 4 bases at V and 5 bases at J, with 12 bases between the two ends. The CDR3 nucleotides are TGCAGTGCTAAACAGGACCCAAACAATGAGCAGTTCTTC. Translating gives CSAKQDPNNEQFF.

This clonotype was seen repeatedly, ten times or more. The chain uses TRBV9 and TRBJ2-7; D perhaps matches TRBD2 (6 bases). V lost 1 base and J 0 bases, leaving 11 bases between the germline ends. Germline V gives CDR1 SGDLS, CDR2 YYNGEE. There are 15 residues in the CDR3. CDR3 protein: CASSVFGRYSYEQYF. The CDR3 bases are TGTGCCAGCAGCGTATTTGGGAGGTACTCCTACGAGCAGTACTTC.

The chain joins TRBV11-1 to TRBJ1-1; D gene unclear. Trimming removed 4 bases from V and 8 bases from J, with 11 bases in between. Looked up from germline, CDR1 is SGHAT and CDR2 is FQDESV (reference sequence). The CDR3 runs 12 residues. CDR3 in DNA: TGTGCCAGCAGCTCAAGTCTTGGAGAAGCTTTCTTT. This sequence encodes CASSSSLGEAFF.

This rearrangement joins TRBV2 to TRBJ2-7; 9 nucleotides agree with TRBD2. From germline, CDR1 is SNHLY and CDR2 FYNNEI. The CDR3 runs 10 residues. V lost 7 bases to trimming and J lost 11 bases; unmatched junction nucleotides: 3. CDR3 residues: CASNGGREYF. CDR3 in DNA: TGTGCCAGCAACGGCGGGAGGGAGTACTTC.

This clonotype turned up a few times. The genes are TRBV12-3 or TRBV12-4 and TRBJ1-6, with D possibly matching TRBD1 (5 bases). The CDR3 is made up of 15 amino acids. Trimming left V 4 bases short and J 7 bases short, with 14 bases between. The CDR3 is CASSSGAGINSPLHF. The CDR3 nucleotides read TGTGCCAGCAGTTCCGGGGCTGGGATAAATTCACCCCTCCACTTT.

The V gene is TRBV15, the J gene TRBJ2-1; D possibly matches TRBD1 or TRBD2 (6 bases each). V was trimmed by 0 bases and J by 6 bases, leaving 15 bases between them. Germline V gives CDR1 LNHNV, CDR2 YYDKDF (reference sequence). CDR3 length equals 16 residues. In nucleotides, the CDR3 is TGTGCCACCAGCAGAGATCGCAGCGGAGGGGGCAATGAGCAGTTCTTC. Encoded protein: CATSRDRSGGGNEQFF.

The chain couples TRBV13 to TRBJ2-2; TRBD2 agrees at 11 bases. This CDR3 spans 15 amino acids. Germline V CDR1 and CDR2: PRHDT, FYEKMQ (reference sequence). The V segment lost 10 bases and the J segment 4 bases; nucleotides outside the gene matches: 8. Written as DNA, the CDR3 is TGTGCCACCCAGACTAGCGGGGTTTTCACCGGGGAGCTGTTTTTT. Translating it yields CATQTSGVFTGELFF.

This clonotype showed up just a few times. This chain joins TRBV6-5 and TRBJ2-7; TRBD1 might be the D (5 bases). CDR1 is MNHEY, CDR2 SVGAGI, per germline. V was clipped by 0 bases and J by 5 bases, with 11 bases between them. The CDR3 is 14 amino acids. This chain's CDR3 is CASSYSQGVNEQYF. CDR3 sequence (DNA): TGTGCCAGCAGTTACTCGCAGGGCGTCAACGAGCAGTACTTC.

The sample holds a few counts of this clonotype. The CDR3 DNA reads as TGTGCCAGCAGCCCTCGCCGCCCCCAACTAGGCTCCTACAATGAGCAGTTCTTC. Its translation: CASSPRRPQLGSYNEQFF. The chain carries TRBV3-1 and TRBJ2-1, with D possibly matching TRBD2 (5 bases). CDR1 is LGHDT and CDR2 is YNNKEL in the germline V gene (reference sequence). Trimming left V 4 bases short and J 0 bases short, with 19 bases between. The CDR3 consists of 18 residues.

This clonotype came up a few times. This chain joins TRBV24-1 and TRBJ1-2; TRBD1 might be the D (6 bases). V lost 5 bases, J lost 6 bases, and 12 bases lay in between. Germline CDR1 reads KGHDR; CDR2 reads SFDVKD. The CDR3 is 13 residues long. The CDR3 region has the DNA TGTGCCACCAGTGTTGGGTCAGGGGATGGCTACACCTTC. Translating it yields CATSVGSGDGYTF.

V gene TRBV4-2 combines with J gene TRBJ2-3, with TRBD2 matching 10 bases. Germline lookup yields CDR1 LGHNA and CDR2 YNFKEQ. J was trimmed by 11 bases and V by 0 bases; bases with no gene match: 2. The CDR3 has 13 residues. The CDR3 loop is CASSQDRTSGQYF. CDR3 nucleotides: TGTGCCAGCAGCCAAGATAGGACTAGCGGGCAGTATTTT.

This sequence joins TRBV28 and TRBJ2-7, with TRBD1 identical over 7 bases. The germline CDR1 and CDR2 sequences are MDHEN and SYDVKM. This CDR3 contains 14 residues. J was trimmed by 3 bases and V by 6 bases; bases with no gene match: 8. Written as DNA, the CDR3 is TGTGCCAGCAGCCAAAACCGACAGGGCTACGAGCAGTACTTC. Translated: CASSQNRQGYEQYF.

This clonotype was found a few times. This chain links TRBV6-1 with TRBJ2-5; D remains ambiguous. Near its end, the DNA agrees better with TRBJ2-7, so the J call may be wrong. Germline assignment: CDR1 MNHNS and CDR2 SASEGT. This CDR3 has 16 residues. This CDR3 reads CASSEARVGSSYEQYF. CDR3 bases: TGTGCCAGCAGTGAAGCGAGAGTCGGCAGTTCCTACGAGCAGTACTTC.

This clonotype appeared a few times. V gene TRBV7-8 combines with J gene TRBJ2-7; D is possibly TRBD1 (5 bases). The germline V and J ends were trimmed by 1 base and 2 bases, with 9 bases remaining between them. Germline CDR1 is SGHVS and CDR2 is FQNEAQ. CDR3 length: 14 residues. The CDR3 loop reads CASSLEDSTYEQYF. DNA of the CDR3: TGTGCCAGCAGCTTAGAAGACAGCACCTACGAGCAGTACTTC.

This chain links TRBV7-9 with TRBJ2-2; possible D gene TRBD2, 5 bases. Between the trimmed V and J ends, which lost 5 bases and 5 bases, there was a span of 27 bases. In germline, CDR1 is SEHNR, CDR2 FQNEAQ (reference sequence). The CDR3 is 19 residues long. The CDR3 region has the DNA TGTGCCAGCAGCACCCCCGCCGGGCGCACGGGGATCAGAACCGGGGAGCTGTTTTTT. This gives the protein CASSTPAGRTGIRTGELFF.

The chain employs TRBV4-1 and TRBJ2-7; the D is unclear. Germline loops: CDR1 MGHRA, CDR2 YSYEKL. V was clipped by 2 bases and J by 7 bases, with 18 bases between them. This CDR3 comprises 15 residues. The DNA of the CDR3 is TGCGCCAGCAGCCAACCGTCCGCGAGACCTGGGGAGCAGTACTTC. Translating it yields CASSQPSARPGEQYF.

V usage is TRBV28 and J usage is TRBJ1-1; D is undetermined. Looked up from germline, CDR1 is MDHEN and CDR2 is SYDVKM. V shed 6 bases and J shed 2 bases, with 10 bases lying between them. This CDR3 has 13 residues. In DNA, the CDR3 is TGTGCCAGCAGAGCCACAAGCAACACTGAAGCTTTCTTT. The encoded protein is CASRATSNTEAFF. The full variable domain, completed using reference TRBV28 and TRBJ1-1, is DVKVTQSSRYLVKRTGEKVFLECVQDMDHENMFWYRQDPGLGLRLIYFSYDVKMKEKGDIPEGYSVSREKKERFSLILESASTNQTSMYLCASRATSNTEAFFGQGTRLTVV.

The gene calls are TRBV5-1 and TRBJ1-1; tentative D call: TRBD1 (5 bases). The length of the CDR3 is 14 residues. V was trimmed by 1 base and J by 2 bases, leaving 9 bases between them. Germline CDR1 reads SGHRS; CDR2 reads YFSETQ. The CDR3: CASSLYRTNTEAFF. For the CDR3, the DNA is TGCGCCAGCAGCTTGTACAGGACTAACACTGAAGCTTTCTTT. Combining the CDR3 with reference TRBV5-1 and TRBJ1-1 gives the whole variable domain KAGVTQTPRYLIKTRGQQVTLSCSPISGHRSVSWYQQTPGQGLQFLFEYFSETQRNKGNFPGRFSGRQFSNSRSEMNVSTLELGDSALYLCASSLYRTNTEAFFGQGTRLTVV.

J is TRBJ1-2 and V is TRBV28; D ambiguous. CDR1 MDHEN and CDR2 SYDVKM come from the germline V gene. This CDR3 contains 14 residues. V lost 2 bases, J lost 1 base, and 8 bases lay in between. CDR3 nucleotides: TGTGCCAGCAGTTTACCGGGCCATAACTATGGCTACACCTTC. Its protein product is CASSLPGHNYGYTF.

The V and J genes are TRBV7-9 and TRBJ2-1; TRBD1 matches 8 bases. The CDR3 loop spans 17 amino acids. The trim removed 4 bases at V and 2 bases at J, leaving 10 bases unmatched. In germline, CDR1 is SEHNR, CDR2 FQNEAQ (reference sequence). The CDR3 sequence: CASSSRTQGAAYNEQFF. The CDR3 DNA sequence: TGTGCCAGCAGCTCAAGAACCCAGGGGGCCGCCTACAATGAGCAGTTCTTC.

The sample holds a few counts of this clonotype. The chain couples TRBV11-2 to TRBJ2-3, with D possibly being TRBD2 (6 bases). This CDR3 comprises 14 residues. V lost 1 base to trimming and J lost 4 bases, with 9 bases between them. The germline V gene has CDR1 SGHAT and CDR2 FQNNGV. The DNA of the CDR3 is TGTGCCAGCAGCTTAGTAGCGGCCGCAGATACGCAGTATTTT. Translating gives CASSLVAAADTQYF.

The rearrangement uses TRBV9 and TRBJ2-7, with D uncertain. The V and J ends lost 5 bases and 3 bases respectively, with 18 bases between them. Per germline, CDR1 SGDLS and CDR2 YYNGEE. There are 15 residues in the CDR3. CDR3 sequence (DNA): TGTGCCAGCAGTTCAGACGGCGGTAATGGCTACGAGCAGTACTTC. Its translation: CASSSDGGNGYEQYF.

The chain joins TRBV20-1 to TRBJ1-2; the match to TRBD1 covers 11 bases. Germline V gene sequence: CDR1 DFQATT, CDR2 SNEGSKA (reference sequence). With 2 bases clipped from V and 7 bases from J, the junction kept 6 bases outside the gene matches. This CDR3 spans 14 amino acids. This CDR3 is CSARLRTGGRGYTF. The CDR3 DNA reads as TGCAGTGCTAGACTTAGGACAGGGGGCCGTGGCTACACCTTC.

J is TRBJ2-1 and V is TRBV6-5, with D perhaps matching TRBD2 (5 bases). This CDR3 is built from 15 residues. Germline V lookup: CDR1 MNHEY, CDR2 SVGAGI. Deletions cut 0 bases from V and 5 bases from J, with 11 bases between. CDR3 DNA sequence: TGTGCCAGCAGTTACTCGGAGGAACTCCACAATGAGCAGTTCTTC. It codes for CASSYSEELHNEQFF.

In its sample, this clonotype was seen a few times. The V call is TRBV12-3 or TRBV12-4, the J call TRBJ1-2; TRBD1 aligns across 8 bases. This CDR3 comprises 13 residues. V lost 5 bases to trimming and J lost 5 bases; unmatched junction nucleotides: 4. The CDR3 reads CASSVNRGYGYTF. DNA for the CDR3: TGTGCCAGCAGTGTGAACAGGGGGTATGGCTACACCTTC.

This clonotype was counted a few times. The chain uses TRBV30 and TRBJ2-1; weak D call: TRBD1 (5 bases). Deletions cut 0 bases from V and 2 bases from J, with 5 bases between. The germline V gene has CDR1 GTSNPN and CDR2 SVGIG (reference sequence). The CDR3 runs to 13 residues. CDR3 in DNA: TGTGCCTGGAGTGTGGACACCTACAATGAGCAGTTCTTC. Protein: CAWSVDTYNEQFF. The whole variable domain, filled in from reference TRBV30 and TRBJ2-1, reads SQTIHQWPATLVQPVGSPLSLECTVEGTSNPNLYWYRQAAGRGLQLLFYSVGIGQISSEVPQNLSASRPQDRQFILSSKKLLLSDSGFYLCAWSVDTYNEQFFGPGTRLTVL.

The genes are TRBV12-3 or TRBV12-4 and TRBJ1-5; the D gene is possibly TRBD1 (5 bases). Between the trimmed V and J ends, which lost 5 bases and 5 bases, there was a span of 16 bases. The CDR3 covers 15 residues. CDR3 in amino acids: CASSPGIQGHQPQHF. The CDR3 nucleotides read TGTGCCAGCAGTCCAGGGATTCAAGGGCATCAGCCCCAGCATTTT.

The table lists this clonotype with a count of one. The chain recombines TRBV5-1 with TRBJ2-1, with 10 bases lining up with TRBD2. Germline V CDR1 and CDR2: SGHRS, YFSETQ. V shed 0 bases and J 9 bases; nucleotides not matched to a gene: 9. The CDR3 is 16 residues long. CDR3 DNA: TGCGCCAGCAGCTTGGCCCTAGCGGGAGTGGGGCTTGAGCAGTTCTTC. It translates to CASSLALAGVGLEQFF.